The sequence of this T cell receptor beta chain was determined in a study of blood T cell repertoires in COVID-19. CDR3 length: 16 amino acids. The V end was cut by 0 bases, the J end by 4 bases, with 14 bases between. Germline CDR1 reads MNHNS; CDR2 reads SASEGT. Assay used: immunoSEQ multiplex PCR; TCRdb lists only in-frame clones, some missing. This sample carries around 160,000 clones, approximately 93% of them seen once, and the ten largest clones take roughly 2.1%. This sequence was found in a woman aged 55-69 years with COVID-19, enrolled during active disease. Input material: peripheral blood. The chain joins TRBV6-1 to TRBJ2-3; perhaps TRBD2 as D (6 bases). CDR3 region: CASSEAGGGSADTQYF. For the CDR3, the DNA is TGTGCCAGCAGTGAAGCTGGTGGGGGGAGCGCAGATACGCAGTATTTT.